This T cell receptor beta chain was identified during a study of blood T cell repertoires in COVID-19. A few counts support this clone. The sample contains more than one DNA sequence encoding this CDR3. The data were produced by immunoSEQ multiplex PCR, yet TCRdb's version contains in-frame clones alone and is incomplete. The table shows about 480,000 clones, with around 90% occurring only once. This CDR3 contains 13 residues. Trimming pared 0 bases from V and 6 bases from J, leaving 5 bases between. The TCR was taken from a woman aged 45-65 years with COVID-19, enrolled during active disease. V usage is TRBV12-3 or TRBV12-4 and J usage is TRBJ2-2; TRBD2 might be the D (5 bases). The sample comprised peripheral blood. The CDR3 nucleotides read TGTGCCAGCAGTTTAGCGCGGGCCGGGGAGCTGTTTTTT. It specifies CASSLARAGELFF.